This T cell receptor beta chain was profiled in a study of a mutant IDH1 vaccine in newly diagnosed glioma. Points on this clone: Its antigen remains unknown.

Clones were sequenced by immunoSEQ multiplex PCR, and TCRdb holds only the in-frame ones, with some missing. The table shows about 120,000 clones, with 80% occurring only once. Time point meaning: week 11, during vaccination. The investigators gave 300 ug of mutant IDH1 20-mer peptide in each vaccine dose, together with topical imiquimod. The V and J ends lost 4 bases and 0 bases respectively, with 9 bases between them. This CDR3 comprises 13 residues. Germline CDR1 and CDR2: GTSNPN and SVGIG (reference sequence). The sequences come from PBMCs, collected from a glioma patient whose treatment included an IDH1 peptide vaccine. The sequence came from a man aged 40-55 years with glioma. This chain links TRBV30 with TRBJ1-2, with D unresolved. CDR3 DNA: TGTGCCTGGATCGCTGATACTAACTATGGCTACACCTTC. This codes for CAWIADTNYGYTF.